What follows is one TCR beta chain and its context. The entry originates in a study of blood T cell repertoires in COVID-19. About the research overall: Acute-phase and convalescent COVID-19 samples originated in the United States, Italy and Spain. In each case, the material was cDNA or gDNA derived from T cells, B-cell-depleted T cells, or PBMCs.

With 0 bases removed from V and 4 bases from J, the gap between germline ends came to 9 bases. CDR1 LNHNV and CDR2 YYDKDF come from the germline V gene (reference sequence). This CDR3 has 14 residues. As processed by the authors: Estimation of nucleated cell counts was performed using reference gene primer amplification. The assay was immunoSEQ multiplex PCR, and TCRdb's table has in-frame clones only and misses some. V, J and clone size reflect that table, while D and trimming were determined from the DNA. The table shows about 56,000 clones, with 80% to 85% occurring only once. The chain has TRBV15 and TRBJ1-2; D unresolved. The sequence was obtained from a woman over 75 with acute or convalescent COVID-19. Sequenced input: peripheral blood. CDR3: CATSRESGIYGYTF. The CDR3 coding sequence is TGTGCCACCAGCAGAGAATCAGGTATCTATGGCTACACCTTC.